The clone carrying this T cell receptor (beta chain) was observed once. Antigen: not known. The data belong to a study of cytomegalovirus exposure and HLA in healthy donors. For the study at large: The same platform was used for the 100 to 150 validation repertoires as for the 666 first-cohort repertoires, as reported in a later analysis. General study findings and limits: The study flagged approximately 180 TCR beta chains as cytomegalovirus-associated. TCR clusters originating in the first cohort tended to co-occur in the approximately 130 validation repertoires, according to a later analysis.

Separation from the roughly 670-subject first cohort characterized the approximately 130-subject validation cohort, to which the donors belonged. TCRdb keeps only in-frame clones here, not all; method: immunoSEQ multiplex PCR. The data contain around 130,000 clones, around 92% of them singletons. The CDR3 spans 13 residues. The V end was cut by 6 bases, the J end by 3 bases, with 11 bases between. Germline CDR1 MNHEY, CDR2 SVGAGI. The sample was PBMCs. The TCR originated in a young man in good health and CMV-seronegative. This chain links TRBV6-5 with TRBJ1-1, with a weak D call TRBD1 (6 bases). The CDR3 is CASSQDSHTEAFF. The CDR3 DNA follows: TGTGCCAGCAGCCAGGACAGTCACACTGAAGCTTTCTTT.